The 25 T cell receptor beta chains in this list originate from one sample, sequenced in a study of cytomegalovirus exposure and HLA in healthy donors (dated by TCRdb to the late 2010s). Libraries were prepared through the immunoSEQ multiplex PCR assay. The multiplex PCR relied on a mix of 60 forward primers for TCR Vbeta segments and 13 reverse primers for TCR Jbeta segments. TCRdb's version of the immuneACCESS table is confined to in-frame rearrangements and falls short of the full clone set. An unresolved V gene accounts for under half of the shortfall where checked; the remainder is of unknown origin. The sample yields about 160,000 clones; roughly 80% were counted once. Together, the top ten hold over 0.85% of the sample. Sequenced: PBMCs. The receptors were gathered from a girl aged 2 to 9 in good health and CMV-seropositive.

The chain combines TRBV4-2 with TRBJ1-2, with D perhaps TRBD1 (5 bases). V lost 0 bases, J lost 4 bases, and 12 bases lay in between. The CDR3 runs 15 residues. The germline V gene has CDR1 LGHNA and CDR2 YNFKEQ. The CDR3: CASSQDQGGSYGYTF. Written as DNA, the CDR3 is TGTGCCAGCAGCCAAGATCAGGGCGGTTCCTATGGCTACACCTTC.

The rearrangement joins TRBV18 to TRBJ1-2; TRBD1 is a possible D gene (5 bases). Germline CDR1 reads KGHSH; CDR2 reads LQKENI. This CDR3 has 11 amino acids. V lost 2 bases and J 13 bases, leaving 11 bases between the germline ends. This chain's CDR3 is CASSPGGEPTF. For the CDR3, the DNA is TGTGCCAGCTCACCAGGGGGGGAGCCCACCTTC. The variable domain in full, with the rest retrieved from reference TRBV18 and TRBJ1-2, is NAGVMQNPRHLVRRRGQEARLRCSPMKGHSHVYWYRQLPEEGLKFMVYLQKENIIDESGMPKERFSAEFPKEGPSILRIQQVVRGDSAAYFCASSPGGEPTFGSGTRLTVV.

The V call is TRBV6-1, the J call TRBJ1-1, with D maybe TRBD1 (6 bases). Germline CDR1 is MNHNS and CDR2 is SASEGT. Trimming took 6 bases from V and 5 from J, leaving 10 bases between them. The CDR3 has 12 residues. This CDR3 reads CASRQGRTEAFF. DNA of the CDR3: TGTGCCAGCAGACAGGGAAGAACTGAAGCTTTCTTT.

The chain has TRBV14 and TRBJ2-2, with D perhaps matching TRBD2 (6 bases). The CDR3 runs to 15 residues. CDR1 is SGHDN, CDR2 FVKESK, per germline. V gave up 4 bases and J gave up 4 bases, with 13 bases separating them. The CDR3 sequence: CASSPSWRGTGELFF. The CDR3 DNA reads as TGTGCCAGCAGCCCCTCCTGGCGGGGCACCGGGGAGCTGTTTTTT.

The chain combines TRBV6-5 with TRBJ1-1; D might be TRBD1 (6 bases). CDR1 MNHEY and CDR2 SVGAGI come from the germline V gene. V was clipped by 0 bases and J by 8 bases, with 10 bases between them. This CDR3 contains 13 residues. CDR3 DNA sequence: TGTGCCAGCAGTTACTCAGGACAGTTGGAAGCTTTCTTT. Protein sequence: CASSYSGQLEAFF.

The chain couples TRBV5-4 to TRBJ1-2; 10 nucleotides align to TRBD1. The V gene end was trimmed by 0 bases and the J gene end by 7 bases; junction bases not matched to a gene: 9. The germline V gene has CDR1 SGHNT and CDR2 YYREEE (reference sequence). This CDR3 spans 16 amino acids. The CDR3 loop reads CASSLGGQGDPRGYTF. CDR3 nucleotide sequence: TGTGCCAGCAGCTTGGGCGGACAGGGGGACCCGCGTGGCTACACCTTC.

V gene TRBV2 combines with J gene TRBJ1-3, with D unresolved. This CDR3 is built from 14 residues. The ends were cut back, 6 bases at V and 0 bases at J, with 9 bases in the middle. The V gene's germline CDR1 is SNHLY and CDR2 FYNNEI. The CDR3 region has the DNA TGTGCCAGCAGGGAGCCGAACTCTGGAAACACCATATATTTT. It yields the protein CASREPNSGNTIYF.

The rearrangement joins TRBV5-4 to TRBJ2-5, with TRBD1 matching 7 bases. With 4 bases clipped from V and 5 bases from J, the junction kept 5 bases outside the gene matches. The CDR3 covers 13 residues. Germline V gene lookup returns CDR1 SGHNT and CDR2 YYREEE (reference sequence). The CDR3 protein is CASSDRARETQYF. CDR3 coding DNA: TGTGCCAGCAGCGACAGGGCGAGGGAGACCCAGTACTTC.

The chain is built from TRBV14 and TRBJ2-4; D unclear. The ends were cut back, 5 bases at V and 6 bases at J, with 32 bases in the middle. The CDR3 runs 20 residues. Germline assignment: CDR1 SGHDN and CDR2 FVKESK. The CDR3 DNA follows: TGTGCCAGCAGCAAAGCGAGGTTTGCTGGCCGGAGCCAAACACGAAACATTCAGTACTTC. Its protein product is CASSKARFAGRSQTRNIQYF.

J is TRBJ2-7 and V is TRBV2; weak D call: TRBD2 (6 bases). Per the germline V gene, CDR1 is SNHLY and CDR2 is FYNNEI. The CDR3 is made up of 11 amino acids. Trimming removed 7 bases at V and 6 bases at J, with 10 bases between. Written as DNA, the CDR3 is TGTGCCAGCAAGGAGGGACCCGAGCAGTACTTC. Translating it yields CASKEGPEQYF.

The genes are TRBV4-2 and TRBJ2-5, with 11 bases aligning to TRBD2. J was trimmed by 5 bases and V by 5 bases; bases with no gene match: 10. The length of the CDR3 is 16 residues. CDR1 LGHNA and CDR2 YNFKEQ come from the germline V gene. CDR3: CASSESGTSGGETQYF. The CDR3 DNA follows: TGTGCCAGCAGCGAATCCGGGACTAGCGGTGGGGAGACCCAGTACTTC.

The DNA of the CDR3 is TGTGCCAGCAGCCTGCTAGAGGACAGACAAGAGACCCAGTACTTC. This translates into CASSLLEDRQETQYF. V gene TRBV13 combines with J gene TRBJ2-5; D perhaps matches TRBD1 (6 bases). Trimming took 5 bases from V and 2 from J, leaving 15 bases between them. Germline V lookup: CDR1 PRHDT, CDR2 FYEKMQ (reference sequence). The CDR3 runs 15 residues.

The CDR3 loop reads CASSLDPAGATQYF. CDR3 sequence (DNA): TGTGCCAGCAGCTTAGATCCCGCGGGGGCGACCCAGTACTTC. The chain links TRBV11-3 to TRBJ2-5; possible D gene TRBD2, 7 bases. Between the trimmed V and J ends, which lost 0 bases and 7 bases, there was a span of 12 bases. Germline V lookup: CDR1 SGHNT, CDR2 YENEEA. This CDR3 is 14 amino acids long.

This clone was seen a handful of times. This chain uses TRBV6-5 with TRBJ2-1; 10 bases match TRBD2. J was trimmed by 2 bases and V by 6 bases; bases with no gene match: 4. This CDR3 is built from 15 residues. CDR1 and CDR2 from the germline V gene are MNHEY and SVGAGI. The CDR3 sequence is CASSRSGRAYNEQFF. CDR3 in DNA: TGTGCCAGCAGCCGAAGCGGGAGGGCCTACAATGAGCAGTTCTTC.

The chain recombines TRBV7-3 with TRBJ2-1; D uncertain. The V end lost 2 bases, the J end lost 0 bases, and 8 bases lay between the germline ends. The CDR3 runs 15 residues. Looked up from germline, CDR1 is SGHTA and CDR2 is FQGTGA. CDR3 protein: CASSLRVSSYNEQFF. The CDR3 region has the DNA TGTGCCAGCAGCTTACGGGTGAGCTCCTACAATGAGCAGTTCTTC.

The chain joins TRBV5-4 to TRBJ1-2, with D maybe TRBD1 (6 bases). CDR1 is SGHNT, CDR2 YYREEE, per germline (reference sequence). The CDR3 is 13 amino acids. Trimming took 7 bases from V and 4 from J, leaving 14 bases between them. CDR3: CASGVDRLYGYTF. The CDR3, as DNA: TGTGCCAGCGGAGTGGACAGACTCTATGGCTACACCTTC.

The chain recombines TRBV6-4 with TRBJ2-1, with D possibly being TRBD2 (6 bases). Trimming removed 5 bases at V and 9 bases at J, with 14 bases between. The CDR3 length is 13 residues. CDR1 and CDR2 from the germline V gene are MRHNA and SNTAGT. The CDR3 sequence: CASSSATRGEQFF. As DNA, the CDR3 is TGTGCCAGCAGTTCCGCGACTAGGGGTGAGCAGTTCTTC.

This chain joins TRBV29-1 and TRBJ2-7, with 10 bases fitting TRBD2. After removal of 4 bases from V and 4 bases from J, the junction contained 10 bases not matched to a gene. This CDR3 has 15 amino acids. The V gene's germline CDR1 is SQVTM and CDR2 ANQGSEA. CDR3 in DNA: TGCAGCGTTGGACTGGGGACTAGCGCCCCTTACGAGCAGTACTTC. Its protein is CSVGLGTSAPYEQYF.

V and J are TRBV10-3 and TRBJ2-3; TRBD2 aligns across 7 bases. V dropped 3 bases and J dropped 3; count of bases not matched to a gene: 12. The CDR3 totals 17 residues. Germline CDR1 and CDR2: ENHRY and SYGVKD. CDR3 protein: CAISETEGAGPTDTQYF. The CDR3 DNA reads TGTGCCATCAGTGAAACGGAGGGAGCGGGACCTACAGATACGCAGTATTTT.

This chain joins TRBV7-8 and TRBJ1-2; D unresolved. This CDR3 spans 18 amino acids. Germline assignment: CDR1 SGHVS and CDR2 FQNEAQ. V gave up 1 base and J gave up 1 base, with 19 bases separating them. The DNA for the CDR3 is TGTGCCAGCAGCTTAGATGTCCTGCTCCGGGAGGTTAACTATGGCTACACCTTC. It yields the protein CASSLDVLLREVNYGYTF.

This clone was recorded a few times. The chain uses TRBV7-6 and TRBJ1-1; D call uncertain. CDR1 is SGHVS, CDR2 FNYEAQ, per germline. Trimming cost V 1 base and J 4 bases, with 10 bases left between them. The CDR3 totals 14 residues. CDR3 coding DNA: TGTGCCAGCAGCTTAGATACCGGGAGCACTGAAGCTTTCTTT. Translation: CASSLDTGSTEAFF.

The chain is built from TRBV19 and TRBJ2-7; D is possibly TRBD2 (6 bases). The CDR3 has 18 residues. V was shortened by 5 bases and J by 0 bases, with 23 bases between the two germline ends. Germline V gives CDR1 LNHDA, CDR2 SQIVND (reference sequence). The CDR3 loop reads CASSLVLVAVGGSYEQYF. The CDR3, as DNA: TGTGCCAGTAGTTTGGTCTTGGTAGCGGTTGGCGGCTCCTACGAGCAGTACTTC.

This chain uses TRBV6-5 with TRBJ2-7; perhaps TRBD1 as D (5 bases). This CDR3 comprises 14 residues. The V gene's germline CDR1 is MNHEY and CDR2 SVGAGI. The V end lost 2 bases, the J end lost 4 bases, and 12 bases lay between the germline ends. The CDR3 DNA is TGTGCCAGCAGTTACCAGGGCTTTCCATACGAGCAGTACTTC. This codes for CASSYQGFPYEQYF.

The chain is built from TRBV5-1 and TRBJ2-3; 11 nucleotides agree with TRBD2. V lost 2 bases, J lost 4 bases, and 15 bases stayed unmatched. The CDR3 contains 19 residues. The germline CDR1 and CDR2 sequences are SGHRS and YFSETQ. CDR3 sequence (DNA): TGCGCCAGCAGCTTCTCCGGGACTAGCGGCCATTTCCCCCCAGATACGCAGTATTTT. Its translation: CASSFSGTSGHFPPDTQYF.

This clone was detected ten times or more. The chain is built from TRBV5-1 and TRBJ2-7, with D possibly TRBD1 on 6 matching bases. V shed 1 base and J shed 4 bases, with 12 bases lying between them. The CDR3 runs 14 residues. Per the germline V gene, CDR1 is SGHRS and CDR2 is YFSETQ. The CDR3 region is CASSLTLGQYEQYF. DNA of the CDR3: TGCGCCAGCAGCTTGACCCTGGGACAATACGAGCAGTACTTC.